Below are 3 T cell receptor beta chains sequenced from a single sample in a study of T-cell memory formation after mild COVID-19. TCRdb re-derived calls from the 5' RACE reads in MiXCR, one entry per CDR3 protein. The table lists a few hundred thousand distinct CDR3 sequences, roughly 20% of them singletons. The sample consisted of PBMCs or a T cell subset sorted from them (not recorded which). All receptors come from an adult woman who had mild COVID-19 (a few samples of this study predate the infection). Cell type and time point are not known.

In this sample, this clonotype turned up a few times. The J gene is TRBJ2-5, the V gene TRBV5-6, with D perhaps TRBD2 (5 bases). The CDR3 runs to 16 residues. Deletions cut 0 bases from V and 5 bases from J, with 17 bases between. The V gene's germline CDR1 is SGHDT and CDR2 YYEEEE. The CDR3 nucleotides are TGTGCCAGCAGCTTGGTTCGGGGTTTGGCACCGGAGACCCAGTACTTC. It encodes CASSLVRGLAPETQYF.

The chain links TRBV5-4 to TRBJ2-2, with 8 bases fitting TRBD2. This CDR3 contains 15 residues. In germline, CDR1 is SGHNT, CDR2 YYREEE (reference sequence). J was trimmed by 7 bases and V by 0 bases; bases with no gene match: 5. The CDR3 DNA sequence: TGTGCCAGCAGCTTGGATCTAGCGGGCGGCGGGGAGCTGTTTTTT. This gives the protein CASSLDLAGGGELFF.

This clonotype was seen at least ten times. DNA for the CDR3: TGCAGCGTTGCTAGCTCATCCTACAATGAGCAGTTCTTC. Its protein product is CSVASSSYNEQFF. The chain couples TRBV29-1 to TRBJ2-1; maybe TRBD2 (5 bases). Germline V lookup: CDR1 SQVTM, CDR2 ANQGSEA. Trimming shortened V by 4 bases and J by 1 base, and 8 bases separated the two germline ends. The CDR3 contains 13 residues.